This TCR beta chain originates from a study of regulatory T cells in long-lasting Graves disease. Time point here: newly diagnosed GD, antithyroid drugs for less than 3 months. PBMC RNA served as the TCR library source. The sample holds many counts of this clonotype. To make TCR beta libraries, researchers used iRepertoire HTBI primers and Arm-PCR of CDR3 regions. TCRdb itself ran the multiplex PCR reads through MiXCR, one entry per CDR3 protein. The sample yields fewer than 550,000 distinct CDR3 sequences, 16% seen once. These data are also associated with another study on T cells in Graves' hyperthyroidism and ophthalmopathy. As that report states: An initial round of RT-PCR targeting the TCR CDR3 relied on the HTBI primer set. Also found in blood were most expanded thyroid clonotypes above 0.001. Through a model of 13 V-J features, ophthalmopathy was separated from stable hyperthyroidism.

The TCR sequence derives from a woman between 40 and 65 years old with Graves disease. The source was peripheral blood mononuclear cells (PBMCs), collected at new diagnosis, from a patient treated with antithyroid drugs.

The CDR3, as DNA: TGTGCCAGTAGTATTGACTCTACACGGACCTACGAGCAGTACTTC. It specifies CASSIDSTRTYEQYF. The chain is built from TRBV19 and TRBJ2-7; no definite D call. In germline, CDR1 is LNHDA, CDR2 SQIVND (reference sequence). V lost 3 bases to trimming and J lost 2 bases, with 14 bases between them. This CDR3 has 15 amino acids.